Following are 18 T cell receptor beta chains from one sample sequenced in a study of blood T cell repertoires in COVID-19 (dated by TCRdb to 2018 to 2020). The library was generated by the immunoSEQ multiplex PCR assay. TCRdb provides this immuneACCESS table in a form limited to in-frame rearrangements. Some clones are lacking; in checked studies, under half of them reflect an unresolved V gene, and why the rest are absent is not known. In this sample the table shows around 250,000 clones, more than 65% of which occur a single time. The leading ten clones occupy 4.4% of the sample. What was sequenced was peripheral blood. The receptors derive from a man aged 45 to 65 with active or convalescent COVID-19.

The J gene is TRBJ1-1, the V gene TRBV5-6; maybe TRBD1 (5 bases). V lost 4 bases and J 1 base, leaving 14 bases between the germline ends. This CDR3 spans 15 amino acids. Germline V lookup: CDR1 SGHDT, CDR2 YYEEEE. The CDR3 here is CASSRRAGGNTEAFF. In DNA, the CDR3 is TGTGCCAGCAGCCGGAGGGCCGGGGGGAACACTGAAGCTTTCTTT.

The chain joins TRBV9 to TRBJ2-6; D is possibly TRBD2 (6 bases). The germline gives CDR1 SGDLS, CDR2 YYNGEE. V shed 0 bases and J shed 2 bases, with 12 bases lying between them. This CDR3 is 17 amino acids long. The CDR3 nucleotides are TGTGCCAGCAGCGTAGGTGGAGGGCCCCCTGGGGCCAACGTCCTGACTTTC. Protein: CASSVGGGPPGANVLTF.

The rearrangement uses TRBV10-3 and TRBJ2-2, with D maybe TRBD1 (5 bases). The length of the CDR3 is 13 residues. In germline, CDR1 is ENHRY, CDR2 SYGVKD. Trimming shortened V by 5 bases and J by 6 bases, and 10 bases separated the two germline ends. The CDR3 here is CAISRGLPGELFF. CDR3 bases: TGTGCCATCAGTAGGGGCCTTCCCGGGGAGCTGTTTTTT.

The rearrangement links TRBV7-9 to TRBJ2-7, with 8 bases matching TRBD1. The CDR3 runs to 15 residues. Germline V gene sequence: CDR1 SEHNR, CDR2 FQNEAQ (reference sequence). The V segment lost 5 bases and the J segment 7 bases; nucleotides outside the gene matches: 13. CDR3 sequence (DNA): TGTGCCAGCAGCGGCCCCGACAGGGGAGAGTGGGAGCAGTACTTC. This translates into CASSGPDRGEWEQYF.

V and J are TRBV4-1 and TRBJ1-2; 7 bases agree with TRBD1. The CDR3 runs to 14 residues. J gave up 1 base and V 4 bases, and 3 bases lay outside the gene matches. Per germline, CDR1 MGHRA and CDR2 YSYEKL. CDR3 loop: CASSLGQDNYGYTF. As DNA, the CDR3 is TGCGCCAGCAGCCTCGGACAGGATAACTATGGCTACACCTTC.

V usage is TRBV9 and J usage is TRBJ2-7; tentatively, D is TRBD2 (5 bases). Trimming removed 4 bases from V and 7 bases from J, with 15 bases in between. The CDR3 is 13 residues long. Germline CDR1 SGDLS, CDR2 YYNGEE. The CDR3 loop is CASSPGLSGEQYF. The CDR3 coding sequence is TGTGCCAGCAGCCCTGGACTGTCTGGGGAGCAGTACTTC.

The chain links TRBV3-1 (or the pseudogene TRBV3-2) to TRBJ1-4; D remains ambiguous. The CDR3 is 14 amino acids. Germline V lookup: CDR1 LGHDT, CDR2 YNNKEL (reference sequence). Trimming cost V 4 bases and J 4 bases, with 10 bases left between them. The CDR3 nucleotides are TGTGCCAGCAGCCTTCGTTCCTATAATGAAAAACTGTTTTTT. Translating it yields CASSLRSYNEKLFF.

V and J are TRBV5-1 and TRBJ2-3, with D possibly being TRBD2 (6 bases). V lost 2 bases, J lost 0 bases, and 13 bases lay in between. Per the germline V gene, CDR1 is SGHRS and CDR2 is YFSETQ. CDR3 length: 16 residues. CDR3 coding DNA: TGCGCCAGCAGCTTTGGGCGGGGCACTAGCACAGATACGCAGTATTTT. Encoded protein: CASSFGRGTSTDTQYF.

The CDR3 DNA reads TGTGCCAGCAATAACGACAGGGACCCCTACGAGCAGTACTTC. Its protein product is CASNNDRDPYEQYF. The chain has TRBV6-5 and TRBJ2-7, with TRBD1 identical over 7 bases. CDR1 and CDR2 from the germline V gene are MNHEY and SVGAGI. The CDR3 loop spans 14 amino acids. J was trimmed by 2 bases and V by 7 bases; bases with no gene match: 8.

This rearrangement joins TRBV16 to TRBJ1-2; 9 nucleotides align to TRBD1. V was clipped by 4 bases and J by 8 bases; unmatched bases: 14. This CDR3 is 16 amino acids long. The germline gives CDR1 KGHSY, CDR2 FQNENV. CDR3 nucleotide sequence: TGTGCCAGCAGCCTCCACCAGCCGGGACAGGGTTTCGGCTACACCTTC. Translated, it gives CASSLHQPGQGFGYTF. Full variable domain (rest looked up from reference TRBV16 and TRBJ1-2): GEEVAQTPKHLVRGEGQKAKLYCAPIKGHSYVFWYQQVLKNEFKFLISFQNENVFDETGMPKERFSAKCLPNSPCSLEIQATKLEDSAVYFCASSLHQPGQGFGYTFGSGTRLTVV.

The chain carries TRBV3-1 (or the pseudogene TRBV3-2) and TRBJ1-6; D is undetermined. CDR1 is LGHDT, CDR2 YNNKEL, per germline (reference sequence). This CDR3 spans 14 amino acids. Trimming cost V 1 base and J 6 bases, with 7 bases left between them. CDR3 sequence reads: CASSQARGNSPLHF. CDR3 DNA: TGTGCCAGCAGCCAAGCGCGGGGTAATTCACCCCTCCACTTT.

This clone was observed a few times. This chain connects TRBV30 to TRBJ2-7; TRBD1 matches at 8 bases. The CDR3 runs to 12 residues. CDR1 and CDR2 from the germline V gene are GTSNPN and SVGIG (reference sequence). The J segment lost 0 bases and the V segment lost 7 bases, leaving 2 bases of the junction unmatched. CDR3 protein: CAFDRGSYEQYF. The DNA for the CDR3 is TGTGCCTTCGACAGGGGCTCCTACGAGCAGTACTTC.

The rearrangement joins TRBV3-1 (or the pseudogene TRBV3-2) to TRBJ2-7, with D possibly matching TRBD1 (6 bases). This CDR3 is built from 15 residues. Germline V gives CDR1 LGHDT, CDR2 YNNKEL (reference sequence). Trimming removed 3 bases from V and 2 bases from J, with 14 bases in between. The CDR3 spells CASSQGAATTYEQYF. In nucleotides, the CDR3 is TGTGCCAGCAGCCAGGGGGCCGCGACGACCTACGAGCAGTACTTC.

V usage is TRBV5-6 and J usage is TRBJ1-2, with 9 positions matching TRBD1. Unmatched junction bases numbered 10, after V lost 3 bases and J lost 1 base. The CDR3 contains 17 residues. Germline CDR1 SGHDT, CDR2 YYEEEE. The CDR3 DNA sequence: TGTGCCAGCAGCTCCTTCGGAGGGACAGGGTTTAACTATGGCTACACCTTC. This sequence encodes CASSSFGGTGFNYGYTF.

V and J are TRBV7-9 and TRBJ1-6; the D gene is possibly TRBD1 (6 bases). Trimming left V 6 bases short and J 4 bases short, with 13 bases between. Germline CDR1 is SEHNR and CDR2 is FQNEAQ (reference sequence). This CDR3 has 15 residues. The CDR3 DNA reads TGTGCCAGCAGTCTGGACAGCGTTTATAATTCACCCCTCCACTTT. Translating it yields CASSLDSVYNSPLHF.

CDR3 in amino acids: CASSQDKLASDTQYF. The CDR3 bases are TGCGCCAGCAGCCAAGATAAGCTAGCCTCAGATACGCAGTATTTT. The rearrangement uses TRBV4-3 and TRBJ2-3, with D perhaps TRBD2 (5 bases). This CDR3 comprises 15 residues. Germline-derived CDR1 and CDR2 are LGHNA and YSLEER. Between the trimmed V and J ends, which lost 0 bases and 4 bases, there was a span of 11 bases.

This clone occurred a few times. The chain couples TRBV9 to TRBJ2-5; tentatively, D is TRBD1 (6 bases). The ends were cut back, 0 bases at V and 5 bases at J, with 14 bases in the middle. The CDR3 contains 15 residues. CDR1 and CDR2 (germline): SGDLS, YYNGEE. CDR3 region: CASSVDRDPRETQYF. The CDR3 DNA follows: TGTGCCAGCAGCGTAGACAGGGACCCTCGGGAGACCCAGTACTTC.

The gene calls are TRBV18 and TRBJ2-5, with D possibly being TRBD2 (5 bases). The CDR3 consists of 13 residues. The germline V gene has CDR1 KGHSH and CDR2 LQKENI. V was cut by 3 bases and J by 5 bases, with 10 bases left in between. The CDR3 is CASSPPGWETQYF. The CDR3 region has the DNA TGTGCCAGCTCACCCCCGGGGTGGGAGACCCAGTACTTC.